This TCR beta chain was identified in a study of blood T cell repertoires in COVID-19. Study-wide context: Acute and convalescent COVID-19 specimens originated in the United States, Italy and Spain.

This CDR3 is 15 amino acids long. V lost 6 bases, J lost 5 bases, and 9 bases stayed unmatched. Per the germline V gene, CDR1 is MNHEY and CDR2 is SVGEGT. TCRdb's table, derived via immunoSEQ multiplex PCR, lists solely in-frame clones and lacks some. The sample carries some 140,000 clones, roughly four fifths recorded once. The chain combines TRBV6-2 or TRBV6-3 with TRBJ2-5; 10 bases agree with TRBD1. This TCR was recovered from a human donor in a cohort sampled during active COVID-19. Sample: peripheral blood. The CDR3 reads CASSPGTGARETQYF. The DNA of the CDR3 is TGTGCCAGCAGCCCTGGGACAGGGGCACGGGAGACCCAGTACTTC.